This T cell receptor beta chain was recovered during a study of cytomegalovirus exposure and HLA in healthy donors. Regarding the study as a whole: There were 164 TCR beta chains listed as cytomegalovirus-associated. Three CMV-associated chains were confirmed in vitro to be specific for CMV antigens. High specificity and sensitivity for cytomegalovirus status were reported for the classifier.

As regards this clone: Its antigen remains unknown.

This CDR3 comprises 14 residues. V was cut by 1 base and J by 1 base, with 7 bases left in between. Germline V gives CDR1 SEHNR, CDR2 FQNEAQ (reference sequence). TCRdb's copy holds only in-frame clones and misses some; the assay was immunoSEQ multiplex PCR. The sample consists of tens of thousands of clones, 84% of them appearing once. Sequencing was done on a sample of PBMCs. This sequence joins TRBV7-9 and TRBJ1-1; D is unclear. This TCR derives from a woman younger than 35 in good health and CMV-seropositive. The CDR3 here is CASSLVASNTEAFF. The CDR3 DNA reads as TGTGCCAGCAGCTTAGTGGCCTCGAACACTGAAGCTTTCTTT. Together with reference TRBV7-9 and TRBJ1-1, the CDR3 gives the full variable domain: DTGVSQNPRHKITKRGQNVTFRCDPISEHNRLYWYRQTLGQGPEFLTYFQNEAQLEKSRLLSDRFSAERPKGSFSTLEIQRTEQGDSAMYLCASSLVASNTEAFFGQGTRLTVV.